Detailed here is one T cell receptor beta chain. Its antigen is currently unknown. This sample stems from a study of shared clonotypes between healthy human individuals. Looking at the study overall: Each donor's CD8 memory used one plate, CD8 naive two, each CD4 subset three.

V shed 5 bases and J 8 bases; nucleotides not matched to a gene: 12. Germline V CDR1 and CDR2: SGHTA, FQGNSA. The CDR3 runs 16 residues. Here immunoSEQ multiplex PCR was the method, and the copy in TCRdb shows in-frame clones only, minus some. The top ten hold roughly 0.55% of the sample, which has over a million clones, about 80% seen once. Whole-study results and caveats: Relative to clonotypes present in all four donors, those not shared had lower generation probabilities.

The rearrangement links TRBV7-2 to TRBJ2-1; 10 positions agree with TRBD1. Material: memory CD4+ T cells from PBMCs. Subset here: CD45RA-negative fraction. The sequence derives from a young man in good health. Some clones in this sample may be carry-over from other donors' samples. The CDR3 nucleotides read TGTGCCAGCAGCCGGTTCCGGGACAGGGGTATCGATGAGCAGTTCTTC. This encodes CASSRFRDRGIDEQFF.